This T cell receptor (beta chain) was sequenced for a study of blood T cell repertoires in COVID-19. Study summary: Specimens from acute and convalescent COVID-19 originated in the United States, Italy and Spain. In each case, the material was cDNA or gDNA derived from T cells, B-cell-depleted T cells, or PBMCs.

With 3 bases clipped from V and 1 base from J, the junction kept 3 bases outside the gene matches. The CDR3 is 14 amino acids. In germline, CDR1 is SGHRS, CDR2 YFSETQ. Study processing details: For nucleated cells, counts were estimated from reference gene primer amplification. The method was immunoSEQ multiplex PCR; TCRdb's version includes in-frame clones alone and lacks a portion of them. V and J calls and clone size are given by that table; D and trimming were obtained from the DNA. The data hold approximately 100,000 clones, with approximately 89% observed a single time. Sample: peripheral blood. The chain employs TRBV5-1 and TRBJ1-1, with TRBD1 identical over 7 bases. The source is a woman aged 25 to 39 with acute or convalescent COVID-19. The CDR3 loop reads CASSSRQGNTEAFF. CDR3 DNA: TGCGCCAGCAGCTCTCGACAGGGGAACACTGAAGCTTTCTTT.